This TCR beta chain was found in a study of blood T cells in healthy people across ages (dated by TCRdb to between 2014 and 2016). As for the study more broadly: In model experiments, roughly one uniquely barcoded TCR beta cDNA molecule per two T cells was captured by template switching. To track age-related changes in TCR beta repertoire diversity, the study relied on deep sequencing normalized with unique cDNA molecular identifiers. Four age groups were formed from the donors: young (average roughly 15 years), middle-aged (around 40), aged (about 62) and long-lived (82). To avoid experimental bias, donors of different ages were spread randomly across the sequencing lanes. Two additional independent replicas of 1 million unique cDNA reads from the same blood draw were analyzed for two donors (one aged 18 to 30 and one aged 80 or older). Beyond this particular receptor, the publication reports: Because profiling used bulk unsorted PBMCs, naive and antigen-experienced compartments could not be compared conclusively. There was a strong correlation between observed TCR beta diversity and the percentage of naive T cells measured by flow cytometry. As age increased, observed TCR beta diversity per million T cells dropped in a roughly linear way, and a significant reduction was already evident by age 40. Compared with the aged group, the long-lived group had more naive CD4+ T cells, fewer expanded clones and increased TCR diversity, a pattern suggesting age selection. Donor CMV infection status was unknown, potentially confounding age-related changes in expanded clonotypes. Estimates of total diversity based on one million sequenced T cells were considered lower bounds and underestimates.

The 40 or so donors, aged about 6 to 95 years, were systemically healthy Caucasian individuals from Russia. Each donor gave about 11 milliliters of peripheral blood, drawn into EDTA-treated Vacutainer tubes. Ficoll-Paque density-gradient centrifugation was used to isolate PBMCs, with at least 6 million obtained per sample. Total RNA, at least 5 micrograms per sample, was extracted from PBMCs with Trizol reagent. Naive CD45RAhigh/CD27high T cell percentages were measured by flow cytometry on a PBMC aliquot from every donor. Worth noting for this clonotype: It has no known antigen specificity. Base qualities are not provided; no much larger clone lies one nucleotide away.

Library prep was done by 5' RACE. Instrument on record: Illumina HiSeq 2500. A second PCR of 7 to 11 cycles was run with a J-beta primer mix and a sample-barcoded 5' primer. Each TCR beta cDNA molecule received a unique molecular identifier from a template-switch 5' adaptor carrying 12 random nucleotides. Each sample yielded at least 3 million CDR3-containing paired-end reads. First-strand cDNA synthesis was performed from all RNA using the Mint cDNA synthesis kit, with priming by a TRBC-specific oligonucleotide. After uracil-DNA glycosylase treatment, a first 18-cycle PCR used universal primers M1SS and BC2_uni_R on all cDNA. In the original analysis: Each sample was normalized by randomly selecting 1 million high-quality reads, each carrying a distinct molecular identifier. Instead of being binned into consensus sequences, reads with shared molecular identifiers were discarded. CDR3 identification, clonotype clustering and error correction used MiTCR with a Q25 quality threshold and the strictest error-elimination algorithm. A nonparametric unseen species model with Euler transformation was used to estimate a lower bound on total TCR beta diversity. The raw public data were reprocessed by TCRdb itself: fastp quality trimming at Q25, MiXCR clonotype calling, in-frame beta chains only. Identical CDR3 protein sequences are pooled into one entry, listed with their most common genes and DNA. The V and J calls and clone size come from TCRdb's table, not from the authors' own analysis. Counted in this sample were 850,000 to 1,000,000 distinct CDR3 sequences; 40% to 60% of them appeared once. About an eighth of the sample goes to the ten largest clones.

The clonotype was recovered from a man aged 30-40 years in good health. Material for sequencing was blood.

CDR3 loop: CASSAPYQPQHF. The DNA sequence follows: TGTGCCAGCAGTGCCCCTTATCAGCCCCAGCATTTT. This receptor chain uses TRBV5-6 and TRBJ1-5; no confident D gene assignment can be made. Looking up the germline V gene yields CDR1 SGHDT and CDR2 YYEEEE. The CDR3 numbers 12 residues from cysteine through phenylalanine. Only the CDR3 region is kept as DNA, spanning 36 bases read in frame from base 1. Deletion took 5 bases off V and 5 bases off J, with a span of 8 bases between the germline ends. The reference TRBV5-6 and TRBJ1-5 proteins fill in what lies around the CDR3, so the full variable domain reads DAGVTQSPTHLIKTRGQQVTLRCSPKSGHDTVSWYQQALGQGPQFIFQYYEEEERQRGNFPDRFSGHQFPNYSSELNVNALLLGDSALYLCASSAPYQPQHFGDGTRLSIL.